Following are 8 T cell receptor beta chains from one sample sequenced in a study of Ad26.COV2.S vaccination and SARS-CoV-2 variants. Described treatment: 15 to 20 received Ad26.COV2.S at low or high dose, single or two shots; roughly five received placebo; per-sample allocation not given. Day 63 after the first vaccine or placebo injection was the time point for sampling. Using immunoSEQ multiplex PCR, the repertoire was profiled, and TCRdb retains in-frame clones only, with some absent. The table shows about 350,000 clones, with 86% occurring only once. The sequences come from peripheral blood, collected in a trial of Ad26.COV2.S vaccine versus placebo. Receptors originate from a person aged 18-60 years who received the Ad26.COV2.S COVID-19 vaccine or a placebo.

This clone occurred once. This chain joins TRBV2 and TRBJ1-1, with D uncertain. Trimming cost V 5 bases and J 2 bases, with 15 bases left between them. This CDR3 has 15 amino acids. CDR1 is SNHLY, CDR2 FYNNEI, per germline. The CDR3: CASSTKSAGNTEAFF. DNA of the CDR3: TGTGCCAGCAGTACCAAATCAGCGGGAAACACTGAAGCTTTCTTT.

This clone was picked up one time. V is TRBV6-5 and J is TRBJ2-2; unclear D gene. Trimming stripped 5 bases from V and 6 bases from J, with 4 bases between. The CDR3 loop spans 11 amino acids. CDR1 and CDR2 (germline): MNHEY, SVGAGI. The CDR3 is CASSTAGELFF. As DNA, the CDR3 is TGTGCCAGCAGTACCGCCGGGGAGCTGTTTTTT.

The genes are TRBV4-3 and TRBJ2-3; D unresolved. Germline CDR1 reads LGHNA; CDR2 reads YSLEER. V lost 1 base to trimming and J lost 2 bases, with 10 bases between them. The CDR3 covers 15 residues. The DNA for the CDR3 is TGCGCCAGCAGCCAAGGGGCGGCTTTCACAGATACGCAGTATTTT. Its protein product is CASSQGAAFTDTQYF.

DNA for the CDR3: TGTGCCATCAGGGGGGGACAGGGAGGCAAGGACACTGAAGCTTTCTTT. Protein: CAIRGGQGGKDTEAFF. The chain couples TRBV10-3 to TRBJ1-1, with 9 bases that match TRBD1. J gave up 3 bases and V 6 bases, and 11 bases lay outside the gene matches. Germline-derived CDR1 and CDR2 are ENHRY and SYGVKD. The CDR3 sequence is 16 residues long.

This chain uses TRBV3-1 (or the pseudogene TRBV3-2) with TRBJ2-3; the match to TRBD1 covers 9 bases. This CDR3 has 20 residues. The ends lost 0 bases at V and 0 bases at J; junction bases unmatched: 13. Germline V gene sequence: CDR1 LGHDT, CDR2 YNNKEL (reference sequence). The CDR3 coding sequence is TGTGCCAGCAGCCAAGAAGGGGCCCCGACAGGGGGTAGTAGCACAGATACGCAGTATTTT. Residues: CASSQEGAPTGGSSTDTQYF.

The J gene is TRBJ1-4, the V gene TRBV11-2; D is undetermined. From germline, CDR1 is SGHAT and CDR2 FQNNGV. The CDR3 has 13 residues. The V end was cut by 6 bases, the J end by 8 bases, with 13 bases between. CDR3 bases: TGTGCCAGCAGACGACTGGGTTTCGAAAAACTGTTTTTT. Protein sequence: CASRRLGFEKLFF.

This clone was seen more than once but under ten times. This CDR3 is also generated by other DNA sequences in the sample. This chain links TRBV18 with TRBJ1-1; tentatively, D is TRBD1 (6 bases). Trimming stripped 1 base from V and 1 base from J, with 7 bases between. This CDR3 comprises 14 residues. From germline, CDR1 is KGHSH and CDR2 LQKENI. CDR3 loop: CASSPQQGNTEAFF. CDR3 coding DNA: TGTGCCAGCTCACCACAACAGGGGAACACTGAAGCTTTCTTT.

The CDR3 region has the DNA TGTGCCAGCAGTAGCGGGGAGTACAATGAGCAGTTCTTC. Its translation: CASSSGEYNEQFF. The chain joins TRBV6-4 to TRBJ2-1; 7 bases fit TRBD2. Germline V gives CDR1 MRHNA, CDR2 SNTAGT. Unmatched junction bases numbered 2, after V lost 5 bases and J lost 4 bases. The CDR3 runs 13 residues.